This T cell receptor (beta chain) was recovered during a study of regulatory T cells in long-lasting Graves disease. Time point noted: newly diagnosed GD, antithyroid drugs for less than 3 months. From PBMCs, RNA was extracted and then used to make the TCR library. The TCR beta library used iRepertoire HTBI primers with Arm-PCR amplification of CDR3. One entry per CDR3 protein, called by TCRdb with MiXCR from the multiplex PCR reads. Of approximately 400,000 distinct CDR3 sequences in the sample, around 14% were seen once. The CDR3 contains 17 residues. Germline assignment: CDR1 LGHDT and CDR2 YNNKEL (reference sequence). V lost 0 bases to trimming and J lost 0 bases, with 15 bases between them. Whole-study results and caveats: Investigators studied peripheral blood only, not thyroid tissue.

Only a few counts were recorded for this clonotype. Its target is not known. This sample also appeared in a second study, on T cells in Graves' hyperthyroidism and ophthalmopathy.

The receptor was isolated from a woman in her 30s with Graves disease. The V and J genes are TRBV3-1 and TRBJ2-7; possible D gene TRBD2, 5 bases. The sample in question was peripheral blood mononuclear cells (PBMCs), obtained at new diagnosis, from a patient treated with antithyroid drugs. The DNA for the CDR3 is TGTGCCAGCAGCCAAGATCTCCGGGATGAGGACTCCTACGAGCAGTACTTC. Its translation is CASSQDLRDEDSYEQYF.